Below are 26 T cell receptor beta chains sequenced from a single sample in a study of beta chain features in type 1 diabetes. Study-wide results and limits: Shorter TCRB CDR3s, moderately but significantly so, were found in Type 1 diabetes patients in all four CD4+ subsets.

For these receptors, no antigen is known. The sequenced template was cDNA made from the entire isolated RNA. The table came from immunoSEQ multiplex PCR; TCRdb's copy has only in-frame clones and leaves some out. The sample carries approximately 150,000 clones, about 13% recorded once. Sample: central memory CD4+ T cells from blood. These receptors were obtained from a man between 18 and 35 years old with type 1 diabetes.

This clone was observed a few times. This chain connects TRBV29-1 to TRBJ2-5; weak D call: TRBD1 (5 bases). CDR1 SQVTM and CDR2 ANQGSEA come from the germline V gene. Trimming cost V 1 base and J 4 bases, with 13 bases left between them. The CDR3 consists of 14 residues. In DNA, the CDR3 is TGCAGCGTTGAAGGGACATCGGTCCGAGAGACCCAGTACTTC. It codes for CSVEGTSVRETQYF.

This rearrangement joins TRBV6-6 to TRBJ1-1; D perhaps matches TRBD1 (5 bases). Trimming cost V 0 bases and J 0 bases, with 8 bases left between them. The CDR3 is 15 residues long. Germline-derived CDR1 and CDR2 are MNHNY and SVGAGI (reference sequence). The CDR3 sequence is CASSYSPGMNTEAFF. The CDR3 DNA is TGTGCCAGCAGTTACTCGCCAGGGATGAACACTGAAGCTTTCTTT.

This clone was found a few times. The chain couples TRBV7-2 to TRBJ1-2; a possible D gene is TRBD1 (5 bases). CDR1 is SGHTA and CDR2 is FQGNSA in the germline V gene. This CDR3 region has 14 residues. V was shortened by 5 bases and J by 5 bases, with 15 bases between the two germline ends. The CDR3 loop reads CASSPQGDLYGYTF. CDR3 nucleotide sequence: TGTGCCAGCAGCCCCCAGGGCGACCTATATGGCTACACCTTC.

The sample holds a few counts of this clone. The CDR3 region has the DNA TGTGCCAGCGTAGAGGAGAATGGATATGGCTACACCTTC. Protein: CASVEENGYGYTF. This sequence joins TRBV7-9 and TRBJ1-2; no clear D gene. CDR1 is SEHNR and CDR2 is FQNEAQ in the germline V gene (reference sequence). The CDR3 has 13 amino acids. The ends were cut back, 8 bases at V and 5 bases at J, with 15 bases in the middle. The full variable domain, in which reference TRBV7-9 and TRBJ1-2 provide the parts outside the CDR3, is DTGVSQNPRHKITKRGQNVTFRCDPISEHNRLYWYRQTLGQGPEFLTYFQNEAQLEKSRLLSDRFSAERPKGSFSTLEIQRTEQGDSAMYLCASVEENGYGYTFGSGTRLTVV.

This clone was counted a few times. CDR3 nucleotides: TGCGCCAGCAGTGAGTTCGACAGAGCGGGAGAAGCTTTCTTT. Amino acid sequence: CASSEFDRAGEAFF. The chain has TRBV5-1 and TRBJ1-1; possibly TRBD1 for D (5 bases). CDR1 SGHRS and CDR2 YFSETQ come from the germline V gene. V lost 5 bases and J lost 8, with 19 bases in between. This CDR3 is 14 amino acids long.

The chain uses TRBV10-3 and TRBJ2-5; the D is unclear. Per germline, CDR1 ENHRY and CDR2 SYGVKD. This CDR3 has 13 amino acids. Trimming left V 3 bases short and J 3 bases short, with 8 bases between. CDR3 protein: CAISEGYEETQYF. The CDR3 coding sequence is TGTGCCATCAGTGAAGGGTACGAAGAGACCCAGTACTTC.

This clone was counted only a few times. V and J are TRBV5-1 and TRBJ1-4, with D hard to call. The V gene's germline CDR1 is SGHRS and CDR2 YFSETQ. This CDR3 is 14 amino acids long. With 1 base removed from V and 7 bases from J, the gap between germline ends came to 11 bases. The CDR3 loop reads CASSLTTFGEKLFF. The CDR3 DNA reads TGCGCCAGCAGCTTGACAACTTTCGGTGAAAAACTGTTTTTT.

Only a few counts were recorded for this clone. V and J are TRBV6-1 and TRBJ1-5; possible D gene TRBD1, 5 bases. Germline-derived CDR1 and CDR2 are MNHNS and SASEGT. The CDR3 totals 13 residues. The CDR3 spells CGSRDRVGQPQHF. CDR3 nucleotides: TGTGGAAGCAGGGATAGGGTCGGTCAGCCCCAGCATTTT.

V and J are TRBV5-1 and TRBJ1-2; no clear D gene. Trimming cost V 1 base and J 4 bases, with 11 bases left between them. This CDR3 has 14 residues. The germline V gene has CDR1 SGHRS and CDR2 YFSETQ. CDR3 nucleotide sequence: TGCGCCAGCAGCTTGAAAGGGATCAGCTATGGCTACACCTTC. Encoded protein: CASSLKGISYGYTF.

The chain joins TRBV5-1 to TRBJ1-1, with a tentative D call TRBD1 (5 bases). The CDR3 loop spans 13 amino acids. The ends were cut back, 5 bases at V and 1 base at J, with 9 bases in the middle. In germline, CDR1 is SGHRS, CDR2 YFSETQ. This CDR3 reads CASSSTANTEAFF. CDR3 sequence (DNA): TGCGCCAGCAGTTCGACAGCGAACACTGAAGCTTTCTTT.

The rearrangement joins TRBV7-9 to TRBJ1-1; tentatively, D is TRBD1 (5 bases). The length of the CDR3 is 16 residues. The germline V gene encodes CDR1 SEHNR and CDR2 FQNEAQ (reference sequence). Trimming shortened V by 4 bases and J by 7 bases, and 22 bases separated the two germline ends. The CDR3 DNA reads TGTGCCAGCAGCTCCCCTAGGGTTAGAGGGGAAAGTGAAGCTTTCTTT. Translation gives CASSSPRVRGESEAFF.

The J gene is TRBJ1-1, the V gene TRBV5-1; D unclear. Germline CDR1 and CDR2: SGHRS and YFSETQ. This CDR3 comprises 15 residues. Trimming stripped 2 bases from V and 0 bases from J, with 11 bases between. The CDR3 DNA reads TGCGCCAGCAGCTTTGCGTCGAACCTGAACACTGAAGCTTTCTTT. It specifies CASSFASNLNTEAFF.

This clone was seen a few times. The rearrangement joins TRBV6-5 to TRBJ1-4, with a weak D call TRBD1 (6 bases). The CDR3 is made up of 12 amino acids. Germline values: CDR1 MNHEY, CDR2 SVGAGI. V was trimmed by 6 bases and J by 14 bases, leaving 16 bases between them. CDR3 sequence: CASREPGAKLFF. CDR3 bases: TGTGCCAGCAGGGAACCAGGGGCCAAGCTGTTTTTT.

This clone was counted between two and nine times. The rearrangement links TRBV6-5 to TRBJ2-1, with D perhaps matching TRBD1 or TRBD2 (6 bases each). V lost 6 bases and J 2 bases, leaving 14 bases between the germline ends. Germline V CDR1 and CDR2: MNHEY, SVGAGI. CDR3 length: 15 amino acids. CDR3 DNA sequence: TGTGCCAGCAGCCCCGAGGGGGGTCCCTACAATGAGCAGTTCTTC. It specifies CASSPEGGPYNEQFF.

As to this clone: A read error may produce the germline difference seen at one junction end. The chain carries TRBV7-8 and TRBJ2-3; a weak D match, TRBD2 (6 bases). This CDR3 comprises 13 residues. From germline, CDR1 is SGHVS and CDR2 FQNEAQ. The DNA of the CDR3 is TGTGCCAGCAGCTCCACTAGCAAAGATACGCAGTATTTT. Amino acids: CASSSTSKDTQYF.

The chain recombines TRBV14 with TRBJ2-5; D possibly corresponds to TRBD2 (5 bases). Per the germline V gene, CDR1 is SGHDN and CDR2 is FVKESK. This CDR3 has 13 residues. Trimming stripped 4 bases from V and 4 bases from J, with 10 bases between. The CDR3 sequence is CASSLPGSETQYF. The DNA of the CDR3 is TGTGCCAGCAGCCTTCCGGGGTCAGAGACCCAGTACTTC.

This clone was seen a few times. The V gene is TRBV20-1, the J gene TRBJ2-3; D is uncertain. Looked up from germline, CDR1 is DFQATT and CDR2 is SNEGSKA (reference sequence). Trimming pared 3 bases from V and 6 bases from J, leaving 7 bases between. CDR3 length equals 11 residues. This CDR3 is CSARNVDTQYF. Here the CDR3 DNA reads TGCAGTGCTAGGAATGTCGATACGCAGTATTTT.

This clone was seen more than once but under ten times. This rearrangement joins TRBV5-1 to TRBJ2-7; no clear D gene. CDR1 and CDR2 from the germline V gene are SGHRS and YFSETQ. This CDR3 contains 14 residues. Trimming stripped 5 bases from V and 5 bases from J, with 17 bases between. The CDR3 sequence is CASSPGQPLDEQYF. CDR3 coding DNA: TGCGCCAGCAGTCCCGGGCAGCCGCTCGACGAGCAGTACTTC.

At least ten counts were recorded for this clone. The rearrangement uses TRBV7-9 and TRBJ1-1; weak D call: TRBD1 (6 bases). Germline V gives CDR1 SEHNR, CDR2 FQNEAQ (reference sequence). There are 17 residues in the CDR3. V dropped 5 bases and J dropped 1 base, with 20 bases sitting between them. The CDR3 is CASSQLQGKGKNTEAFF. CDR3 sequence (DNA): TGTGCCAGCAGCCAACTACAGGGTAAAGGGAAGAACACTGAAGCTTTCTTT.

A few counts support this clone. This chain joins TRBV4-1 and TRBJ2-5; 7 bases fit TRBD2. The CDR3 consists of 16 residues. Unmatched junction bases numbered 7, after V lost 0 bases and J lost 3 bases. Germline assignment: CDR1 MGHRA and CDR2 YSYEKL. In DNA, the CDR3 is TGCGCCAGCAGCCAAGAGGGGAGGGGAGAGGAAGAGACCCAGTACTTC. Translated: CASSQEGRGEEETQYF.

This chain connects TRBV13 to TRBJ1-1, with 7 bases lining up with TRBD1. The CDR3 sequence is 15 residues long. V shed 5 bases, J shed 4 bases, and the junction held 10 bases outside the gene matches. The germline V gene encodes CDR1 PRHDT and CDR2 FYEKMQ (reference sequence). Here the CDR3 reads CASSQNRGGSTEAFF. The CDR3 coding sequence is TGTGCCAGCAGCCAAAACAGGGGTGGATCCACTGAAGCTTTCTTT.

The genes are TRBV6-6 and TRBJ1-1; 12 bases are shared with TRBD1. The ends lost 6 bases at V and 6 bases at J; junction bases unmatched: 5. The CDR3 sequence is 14 residues long. CDR1 is MNHNY, CDR2 SVGAGI, per germline (reference sequence). The CDR3 sequence: CASSWGQGASEAFF. The CDR3 nucleotides are TGTGCCAGCAGCTGGGGACAGGGGGCTTCTGAAGCTTTCTTT.

In its sample, this clone was seen a few times. This chain uses TRBV7-2 with TRBJ2-1; TRBD2 matches 10 bases. Germline V gives CDR1 SGHTA, CDR2 FQGNSA. This CDR3 is 18 amino acids long. Losses at the gene ends were 1 base for V and 7 bases for J; bases not matched to a gene: 13. Here the CDR3 DNA reads TGTGCCAGCAGCTTAGGAAGACTGAGCGGGGGGGTTCGGAATGAGCAGTTCTTC. Amino acid sequence: CASSLGRLSGGVRNEQFF.

This clone was counted between two and nine times. V is TRBV2 and J is TRBJ2-5, with TRBD1 as a possible D gene (6 bases). There are 14 residues in the CDR3. V was shortened by 8 bases and J by 9 bases, with 22 bases between the two germline ends. Germline CDR1 reads SNHLY; CDR2 reads FYNNEI. The chain's CDR3 is CASRQGIGDGAQYF. CDR3 coding DNA: TGTGCCAGCCGGCAGGGGATCGGAGATGGGGCCCAGTACTTC. Drawing the rest from reference TRBV2 and TRBJ2-5, the complete variable domain is EPEVTQTPSHQVTQMGQEVILRCVPISNHLYFYWYRQILGQKVEFLVSFYNNEISEKSEIFDDQFSVERPDGSNFTLKIRSTKLEDSAMYFCASRQGIGDGAQYFGPGTRLLVL.

The V call is TRBV5-5, the J call TRBJ1-2; the match to TRBD1 covers 7 bases. Germline CDR1 reads SGHKS; CDR2 reads YYEKEE (reference sequence). The CDR3 totals 14 residues. V lost 4 bases to trimming and J lost 4 bases; unmatched junction nucleotides: 7. The CDR3 DNA is TGTGCCAGCAGCGGGACAGCGGACTCCTATGGCTACACCTTC. As protein: CASSGTADSYGYTF.

This chain uses TRBV19 with TRBJ1-1; no clear D. The CDR3 spans 15 residues. The germline gives CDR1 LNHDA, CDR2 SQIVND (reference sequence). V dropped 3 bases and J dropped 0 bases, with 11 bases sitting between them. DNA of the CDR3: TGTGCCAGTAGTATGTATTTCGGGATGAACACTGAAGCTTTCTTT. Residues: CASSMYFGMNTEAFF.